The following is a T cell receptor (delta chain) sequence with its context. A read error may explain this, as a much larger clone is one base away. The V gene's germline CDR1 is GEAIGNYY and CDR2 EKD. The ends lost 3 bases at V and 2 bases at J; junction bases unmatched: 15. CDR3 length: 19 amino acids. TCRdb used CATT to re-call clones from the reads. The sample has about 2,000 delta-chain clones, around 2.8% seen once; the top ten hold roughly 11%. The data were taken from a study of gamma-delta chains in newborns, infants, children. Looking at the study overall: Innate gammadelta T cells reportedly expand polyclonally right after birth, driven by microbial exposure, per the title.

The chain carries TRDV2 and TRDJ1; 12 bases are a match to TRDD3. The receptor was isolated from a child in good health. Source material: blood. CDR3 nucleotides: TGTGCCTGTGACTCCGTTGGGGACTGGGGGATACCCCGTACCGATAAACTCATCTTT. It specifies CACDSVGDWGIPRTDKLIF.